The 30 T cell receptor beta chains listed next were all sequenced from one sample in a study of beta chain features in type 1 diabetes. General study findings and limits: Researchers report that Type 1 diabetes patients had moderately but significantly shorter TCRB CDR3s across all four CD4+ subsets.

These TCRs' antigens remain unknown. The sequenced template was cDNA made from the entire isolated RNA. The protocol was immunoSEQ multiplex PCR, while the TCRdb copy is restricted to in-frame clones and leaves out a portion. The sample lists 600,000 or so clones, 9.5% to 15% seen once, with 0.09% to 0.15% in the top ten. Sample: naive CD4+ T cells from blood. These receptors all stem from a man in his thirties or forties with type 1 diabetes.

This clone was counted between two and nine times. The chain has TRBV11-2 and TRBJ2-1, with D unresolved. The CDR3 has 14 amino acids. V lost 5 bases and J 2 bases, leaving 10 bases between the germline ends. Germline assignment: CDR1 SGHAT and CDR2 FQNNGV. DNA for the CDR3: TGTGCCAGCAGCCTCCTCGAGGCCTACAATGAGCAGTTCTTC. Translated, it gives CASSLLEAYNEQFF.

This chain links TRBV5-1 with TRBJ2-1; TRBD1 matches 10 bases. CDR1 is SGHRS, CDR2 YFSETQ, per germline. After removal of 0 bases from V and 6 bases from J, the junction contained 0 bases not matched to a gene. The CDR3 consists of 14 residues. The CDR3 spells CASSLGDRGNEQFF. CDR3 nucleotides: TGCGCCAGCAGCTTGGGGGACAGGGGCAATGAGCAGTTCTTC.

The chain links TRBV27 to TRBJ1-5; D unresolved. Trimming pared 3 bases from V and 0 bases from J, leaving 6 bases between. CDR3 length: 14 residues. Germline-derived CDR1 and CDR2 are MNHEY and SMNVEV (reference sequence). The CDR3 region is CASSFGGSNQPQHF. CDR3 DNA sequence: TGTGCCAGCAGTTTCGGCGGTAGCAATCAGCCCCAGCATTTT.

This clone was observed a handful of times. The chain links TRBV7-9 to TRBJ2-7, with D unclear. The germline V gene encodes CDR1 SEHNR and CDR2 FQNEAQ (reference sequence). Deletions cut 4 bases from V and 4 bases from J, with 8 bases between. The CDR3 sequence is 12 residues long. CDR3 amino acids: CASSSTFYEQYF. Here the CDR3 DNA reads TGTGCCAGCAGCTCGACATTTTACGAGCAGTACTTC.

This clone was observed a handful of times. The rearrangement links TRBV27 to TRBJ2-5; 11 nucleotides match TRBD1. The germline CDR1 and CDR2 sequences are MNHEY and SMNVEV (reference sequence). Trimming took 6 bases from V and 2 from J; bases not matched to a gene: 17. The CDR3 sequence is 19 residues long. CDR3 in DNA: TGTGCCAGCAGAGGGACAGGGGGTTCTTGGAACCTCCGTCAAGAGACCCAGTACTTC. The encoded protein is CASRGTGGSWNLRQETQYF.

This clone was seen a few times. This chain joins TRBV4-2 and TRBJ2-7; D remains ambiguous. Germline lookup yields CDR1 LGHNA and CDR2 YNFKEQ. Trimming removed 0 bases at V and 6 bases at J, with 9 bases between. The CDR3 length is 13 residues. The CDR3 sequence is CASSQEGRGEQYF. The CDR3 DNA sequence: TGTGCCAGCAGCCAAGAAGGGCGAGGCGAGCAGTACTTC.

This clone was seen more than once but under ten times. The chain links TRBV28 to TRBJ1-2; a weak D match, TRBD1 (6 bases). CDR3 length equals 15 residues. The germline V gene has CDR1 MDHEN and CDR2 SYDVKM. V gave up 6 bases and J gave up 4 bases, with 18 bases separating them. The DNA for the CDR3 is TGTGCCAGCAGCCCTTCGGGGGCCGGGAGCTATGGCTACACCTTC. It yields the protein CASSPSGAGSYGYTF.

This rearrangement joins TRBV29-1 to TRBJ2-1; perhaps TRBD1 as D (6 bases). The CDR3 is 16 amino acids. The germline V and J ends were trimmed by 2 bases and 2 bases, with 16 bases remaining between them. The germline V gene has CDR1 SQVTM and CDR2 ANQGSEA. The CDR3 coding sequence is TGCAGCGTTGAACCGGCAGGGGAGAAGACCTACAATGAGCAGTTCTTC. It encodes CSVEPAGEKTYNEQFF.

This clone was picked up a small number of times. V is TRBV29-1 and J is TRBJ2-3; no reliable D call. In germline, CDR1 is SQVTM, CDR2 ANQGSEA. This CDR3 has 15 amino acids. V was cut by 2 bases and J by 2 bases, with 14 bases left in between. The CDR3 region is CSVELAEGFTDTQYF. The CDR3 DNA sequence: TGCAGCGTTGAATTGGCAGAAGGATTCACAGATACGCAGTATTTT.

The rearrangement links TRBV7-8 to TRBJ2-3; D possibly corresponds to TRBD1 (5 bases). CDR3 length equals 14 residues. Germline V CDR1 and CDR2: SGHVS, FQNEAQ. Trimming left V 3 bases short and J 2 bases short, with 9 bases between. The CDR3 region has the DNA TGTGCCAGCAGCTTTACGACAGTCACAGATACGCAGTATTTT. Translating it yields CASSFTTVTDTQYF. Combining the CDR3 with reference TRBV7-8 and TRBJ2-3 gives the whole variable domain GAGVSQSPRYKVAKRGQDVALRCDPISGHVSLFWYQQALGQGPEFLTYFQNEAQLDKSGLPSDRFFAERPEGSVSTLKIQRTQQEDSAVYLCASSFTTVTDTQYFGPGTRLTVL.

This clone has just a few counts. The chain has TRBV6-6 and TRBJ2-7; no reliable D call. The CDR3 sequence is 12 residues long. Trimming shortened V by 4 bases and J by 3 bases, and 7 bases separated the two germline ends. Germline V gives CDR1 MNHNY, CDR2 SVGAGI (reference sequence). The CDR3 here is CASSSGRYEQYF. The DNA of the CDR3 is TGTGCCAGCAGTTCGGGCCGCTACGAGCAGTACTTC.

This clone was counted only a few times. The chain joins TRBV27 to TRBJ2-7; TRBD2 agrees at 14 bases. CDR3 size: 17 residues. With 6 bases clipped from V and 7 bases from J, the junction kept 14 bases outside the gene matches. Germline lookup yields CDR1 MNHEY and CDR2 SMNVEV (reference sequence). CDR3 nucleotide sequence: TGTGCCAGCAGCCCTGGGACTAGCGGGGGAGTCTTGAGAGAGCAGTACTTC. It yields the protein CASSPGTSGGVLREQYF.

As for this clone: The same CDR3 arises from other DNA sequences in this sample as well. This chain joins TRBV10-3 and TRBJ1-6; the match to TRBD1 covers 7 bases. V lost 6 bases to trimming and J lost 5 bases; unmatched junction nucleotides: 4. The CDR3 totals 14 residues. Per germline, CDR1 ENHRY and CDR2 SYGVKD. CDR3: CAIRAGTDNSPLHF. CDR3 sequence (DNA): TGTGCCATCAGGGCTGGGACAGATAATTCACCCCTCCACTTT.

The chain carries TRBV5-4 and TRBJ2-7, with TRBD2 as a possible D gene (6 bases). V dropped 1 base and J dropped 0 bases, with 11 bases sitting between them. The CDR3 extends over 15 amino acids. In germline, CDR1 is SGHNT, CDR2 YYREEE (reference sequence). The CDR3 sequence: CASSLPGVSSYEQYF. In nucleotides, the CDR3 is TGTGCCAGCAGCTTGCCGGGGGTGAGCTCCTACGAGCAGTACTTC.

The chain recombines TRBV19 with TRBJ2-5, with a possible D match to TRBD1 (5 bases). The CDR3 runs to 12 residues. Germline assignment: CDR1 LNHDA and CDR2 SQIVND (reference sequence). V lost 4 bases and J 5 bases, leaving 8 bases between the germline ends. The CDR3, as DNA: TGTGCCAGTAGTAATAAGGGGGAGACCCAGTACTTC. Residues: CASSNKGETQYF. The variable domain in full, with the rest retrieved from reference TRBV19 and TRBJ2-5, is DGGITQSPKYLFRKEGQNVTLSCEQNLNHDAMYWYRQDPGQGLRLIYYSQIVNDFQKGDIAEGYSVSREKKESFPLTVTSAQKNPTAFYLCASSNKGETQYFGPGTRLLVL.

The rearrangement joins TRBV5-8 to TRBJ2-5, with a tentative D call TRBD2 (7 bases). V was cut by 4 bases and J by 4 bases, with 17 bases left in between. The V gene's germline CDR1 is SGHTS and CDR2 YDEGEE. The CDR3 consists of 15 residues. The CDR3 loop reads CASSDRGALRETQYF. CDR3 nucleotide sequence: TGTGCCAGCAGCGACCGGGGGGCGCTTCGAGAGACCCAGTACTTC.

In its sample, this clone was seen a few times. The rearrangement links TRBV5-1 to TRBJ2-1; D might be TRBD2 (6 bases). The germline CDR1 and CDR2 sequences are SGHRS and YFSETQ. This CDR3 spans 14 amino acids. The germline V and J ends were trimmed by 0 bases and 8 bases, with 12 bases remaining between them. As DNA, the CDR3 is TGCGCCAGCAGCTTGGTCGGGAGTCTGCATGAGCAGTTCTTC. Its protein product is CASSLVGSLHEQFF.

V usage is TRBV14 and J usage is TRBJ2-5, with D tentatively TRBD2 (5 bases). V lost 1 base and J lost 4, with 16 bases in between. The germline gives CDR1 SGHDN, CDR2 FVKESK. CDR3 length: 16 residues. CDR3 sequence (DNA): TGTGCCAGCAGCCAAGCGGGGATCTGGCGTCGAGAGACCCAGTACTTC. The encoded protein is CASSQAGIWRRETQYF.

The CDR3 protein is CASSLRDRGQETQYF. CDR3 nucleotide sequence: TGTGCCAGCAGCTTAAGGGACAGGGGGCAAGAGACCCAGTACTTC. V and J are TRBV11-2 and TRBJ2-5, with 11 bases identical to TRBD1. CDR1 and CDR2 from the germline V gene are SGHAT and FQNNGV. This CDR3 is built from 15 residues. Unmatched junction bases numbered 1, after V lost 2 bases and J lost 2 bases.

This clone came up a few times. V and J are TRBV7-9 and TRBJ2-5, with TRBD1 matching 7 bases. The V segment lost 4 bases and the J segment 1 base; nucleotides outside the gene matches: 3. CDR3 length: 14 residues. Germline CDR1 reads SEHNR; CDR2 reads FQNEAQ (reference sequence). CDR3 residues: CASSWGTAQETQYF. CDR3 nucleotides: TGTGCCAGCAGCTGGGGGACAGCCCAAGAGACCCAGTACTTC.

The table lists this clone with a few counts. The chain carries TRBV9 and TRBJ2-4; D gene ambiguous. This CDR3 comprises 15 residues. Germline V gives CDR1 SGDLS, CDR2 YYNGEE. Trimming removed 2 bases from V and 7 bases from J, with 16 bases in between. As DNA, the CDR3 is TGTGCCAGCAGCGTGTCCGAAACCCTCCCCAACATTCAGTACTTC. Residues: CASSVSETLPNIQYF.

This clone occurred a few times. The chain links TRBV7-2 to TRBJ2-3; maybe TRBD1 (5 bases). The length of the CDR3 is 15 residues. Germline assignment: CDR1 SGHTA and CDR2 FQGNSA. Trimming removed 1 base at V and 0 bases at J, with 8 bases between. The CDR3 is CASSLGRASTDTQYF. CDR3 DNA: TGTGCCAGCAGCTTAGGCAGGGCTAGCACAGATACGCAGTATTTT.

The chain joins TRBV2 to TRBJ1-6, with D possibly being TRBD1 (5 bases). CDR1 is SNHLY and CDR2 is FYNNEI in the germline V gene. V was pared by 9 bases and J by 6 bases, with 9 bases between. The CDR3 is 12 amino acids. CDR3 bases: TGTGCCAGGCGGGACGTTAATTCACCCCTCCACTTT. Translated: CARRDVNSPLHF.

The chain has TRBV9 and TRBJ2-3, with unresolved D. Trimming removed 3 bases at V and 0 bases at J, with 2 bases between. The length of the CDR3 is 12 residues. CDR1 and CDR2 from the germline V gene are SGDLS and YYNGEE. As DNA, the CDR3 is TGTGCCAGCAGCGGCAGCACAGATACGCAGTATTTT. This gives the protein CASSGSTDTQYF.

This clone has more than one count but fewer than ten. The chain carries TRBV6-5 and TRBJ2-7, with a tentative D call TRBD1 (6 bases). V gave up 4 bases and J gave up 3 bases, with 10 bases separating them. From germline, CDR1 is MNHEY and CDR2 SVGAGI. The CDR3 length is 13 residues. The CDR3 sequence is CASSWGHIYEQYF. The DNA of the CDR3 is TGTGCCAGCAGTTGGGGACATATCTACGAGCAGTACTTC.

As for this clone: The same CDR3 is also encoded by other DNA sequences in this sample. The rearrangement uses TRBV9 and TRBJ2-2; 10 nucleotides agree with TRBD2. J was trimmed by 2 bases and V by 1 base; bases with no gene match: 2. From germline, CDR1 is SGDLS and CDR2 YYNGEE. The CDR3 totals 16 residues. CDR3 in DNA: TGTGCCAGCAGCGTACTAGCGGGGGCTAACACCGGGGAGCTGTTTTTT. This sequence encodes CASSVLAGANTGELFF.

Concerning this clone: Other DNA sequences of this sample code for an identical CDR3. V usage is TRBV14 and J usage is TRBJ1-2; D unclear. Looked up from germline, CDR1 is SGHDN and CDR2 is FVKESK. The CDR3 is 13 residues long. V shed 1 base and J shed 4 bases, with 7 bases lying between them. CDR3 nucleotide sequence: TGTGCCAGCAGCCAAGTGGTCACCTATGGCTACACCTTC. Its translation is CASSQVVTYGYTF.

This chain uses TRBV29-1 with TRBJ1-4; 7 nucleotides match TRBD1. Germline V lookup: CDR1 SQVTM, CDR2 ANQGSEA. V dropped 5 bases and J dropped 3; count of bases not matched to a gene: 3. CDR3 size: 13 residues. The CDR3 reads CSVTGAANEKLFF. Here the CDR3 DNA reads TGCAGCGTTACAGGGGCGGCTAATGAAAAACTGTTTTTT.

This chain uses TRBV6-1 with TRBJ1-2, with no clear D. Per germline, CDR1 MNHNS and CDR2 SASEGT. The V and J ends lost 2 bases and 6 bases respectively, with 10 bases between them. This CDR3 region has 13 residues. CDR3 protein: CASSETAADGYTF. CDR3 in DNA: TGTGCCAGCAGTGAAACAGCAGCCGATGGCTACACCTTC.

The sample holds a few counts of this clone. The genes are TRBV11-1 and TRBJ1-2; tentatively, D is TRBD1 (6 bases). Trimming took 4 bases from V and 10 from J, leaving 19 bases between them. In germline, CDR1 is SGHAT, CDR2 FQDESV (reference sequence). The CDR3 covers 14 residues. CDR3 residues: CASSSGHPFKYYTF. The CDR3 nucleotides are TGTGCCAGCAGCTCGGGACATCCTTTTAAATACTACACCTTC.